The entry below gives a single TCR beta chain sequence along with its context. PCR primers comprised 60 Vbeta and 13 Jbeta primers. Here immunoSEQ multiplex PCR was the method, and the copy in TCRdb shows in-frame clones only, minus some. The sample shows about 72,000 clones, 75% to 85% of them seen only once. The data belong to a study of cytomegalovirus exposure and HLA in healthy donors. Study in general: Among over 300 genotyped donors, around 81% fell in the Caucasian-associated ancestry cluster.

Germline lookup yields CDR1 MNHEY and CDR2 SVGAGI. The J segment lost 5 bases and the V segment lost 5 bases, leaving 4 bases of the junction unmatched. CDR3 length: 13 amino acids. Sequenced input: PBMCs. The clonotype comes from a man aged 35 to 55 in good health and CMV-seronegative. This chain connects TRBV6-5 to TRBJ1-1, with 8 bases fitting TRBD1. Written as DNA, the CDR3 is TGTGCCAGCAGTGTGACAGGGGTAACTGAAGCTTTCTTT. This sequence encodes CASSVTGVTEAFF.